The next 5 T cell receptor beta chains were all read from a single sample in a study of T-cell reconstitution after alpha-beta-depleted transplantation in children. The TCRbeta library incorporated unique molecular identifiers. Using its own MiXCR run on the PCR reads, TCRdb lists one record per CDR3 protein. The sample records roughly 76,000 distinct CDR3 sequences, 11% being singletons. The sample in question was PBMCs, obtained before TCRalphabeta/CD19-depleted stem cell transplant. These receptors originate from a boy aged 5-17 years with acute myeloid leukemia, due to receive a stem cell transplant.

The chain couples TRBV7-9 to TRBJ1-2; D gene ambiguous. CDR1 and CDR2 (germline): SEHNR, FQNEAQ (reference sequence). The CDR3 is made up of 10 amino acids. Trimming pared 7 bases from V and 7 bases from J, leaving 7 bases between. The CDR3 loop is CASTKVGYTF. Here the CDR3 DNA reads TGTGCCAGCACGAAGGTTGGCTACACCTTC.

This clonotype was found many times. The V gene is TRBV7-9, the J gene TRBJ2-3, with TRBD2 matching over 7 bases. Germline lookup yields CDR1 SEHNR and CDR2 FQNEAQ (reference sequence). The CDR3 is made up of 14 amino acids. Unmatched junction bases numbered 8, after V lost 5 bases and J lost 6 bases. The CDR3 nucleotides read TGTGCCAGCAGCCCCCTGGGGGGGTTTGATACGCAGTATTTT. Translated, it gives CASSPLGGFDTQYF.

The V gene is TRBV18, the J gene TRBJ1-5, with unresolved D. Trimming cost V 3 bases and J 1 base, with 16 bases left between them. This CDR3 has 17 residues. Germline CDR1 KGHSH, CDR2 LQKENI. The CDR3 loop reads CASSPTPKRESNQPQHF. DNA for the CDR3: TGTGCCAGCTCACCGACCCCCAAAAGGGAGAGCAATCAGCCCCAGCATTTT.

This clonotype came up many times. The chain links TRBV7-9 to TRBJ2-5; 8 nucleotides line up with TRBD1. Trimming took 7 bases from V and 4 from J; bases not matched to a gene: 11. The CDR3 extends over 15 amino acids. The V gene's germline CDR1 is SEHNR and CDR2 FQNEAQ (reference sequence). This CDR3 is CASKQDRERRETQYF. The CDR3 DNA follows: TGTGCCAGCAAACAGGACAGGGAAAGGAGAGAGACCCAGTACTTC. The variable domain in full, with the rest retrieved from reference TRBV7-9 and TRBJ2-5, is DTGVSQNPRHKITKRGQNVTFRCDPISEHNRLYWYRQTLGQGPEFLTYFQNEAQLEKSRLLSDRFSAERPKGSFSTLEIQRTEQGDSAMYLCASKQDRERRETQYFGPGTRLLVL.

This clonotype appeared many times. The rearrangement links TRBV24-1 to TRBJ2-1; the match to TRBD2 covers 13 bases. This CDR3 comprises 17 residues. The germline CDR1 and CDR2 sequences are KGHDR and SFDVKD. With V trimmed by 6 bases and J by 6 bases, 10 bases remained unmatched. The CDR3 coding sequence is TGTGCCACCAGTTATACTAGCGGGAGGGCCAACCTCAATGAGCAGTTCTTC. It is translated as CATSYTSGRANLNEQFF.